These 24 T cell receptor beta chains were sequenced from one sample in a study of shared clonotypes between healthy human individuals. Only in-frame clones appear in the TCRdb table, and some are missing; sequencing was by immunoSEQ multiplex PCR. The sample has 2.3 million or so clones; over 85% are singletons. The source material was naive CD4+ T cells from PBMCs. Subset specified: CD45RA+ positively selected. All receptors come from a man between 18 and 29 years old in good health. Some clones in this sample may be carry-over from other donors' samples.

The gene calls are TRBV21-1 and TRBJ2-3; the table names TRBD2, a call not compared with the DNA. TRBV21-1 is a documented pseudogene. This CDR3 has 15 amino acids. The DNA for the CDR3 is TGTGCCAGCAGCAAAGGGGGAGGCCGCACAGATACGCAGTATTTT. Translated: CASSKGGGRTDTQYF.

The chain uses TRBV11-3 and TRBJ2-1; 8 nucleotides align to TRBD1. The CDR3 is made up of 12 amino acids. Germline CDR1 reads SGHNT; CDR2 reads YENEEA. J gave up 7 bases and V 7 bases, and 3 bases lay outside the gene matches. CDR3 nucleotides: TGTGCCAGCAAAGACAGGGGTAATGAGCAGTTCTTC. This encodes CASKDRGNEQFF.

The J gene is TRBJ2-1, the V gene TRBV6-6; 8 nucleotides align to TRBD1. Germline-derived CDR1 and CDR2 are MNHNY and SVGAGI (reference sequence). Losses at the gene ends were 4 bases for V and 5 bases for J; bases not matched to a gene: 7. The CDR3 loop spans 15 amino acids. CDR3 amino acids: CASSLGQAKNNEQFF. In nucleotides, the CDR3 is TGTGCCAGCAGTTTGGGACAGGCCAAAAACAATGAGCAGTTCTTC.

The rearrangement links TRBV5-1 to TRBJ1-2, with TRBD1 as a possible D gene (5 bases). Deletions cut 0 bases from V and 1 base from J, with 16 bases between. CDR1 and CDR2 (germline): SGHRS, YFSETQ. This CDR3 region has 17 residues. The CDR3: CASSLGQPAGVNYGYTF. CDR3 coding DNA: TGCGCCAGCAGCTTGGGACAGCCCGCCGGAGTTAACTATGGCTACACCTTC.

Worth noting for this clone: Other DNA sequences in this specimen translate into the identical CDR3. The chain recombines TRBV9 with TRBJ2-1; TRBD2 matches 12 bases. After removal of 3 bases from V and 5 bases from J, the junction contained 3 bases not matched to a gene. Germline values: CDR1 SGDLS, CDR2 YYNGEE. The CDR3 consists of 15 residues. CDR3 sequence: CASSAGLAGNNEQFF. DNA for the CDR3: TGTGCCAGCAGCGCGGGACTAGCGGGCAACAATGAGCAGTTCTTC.

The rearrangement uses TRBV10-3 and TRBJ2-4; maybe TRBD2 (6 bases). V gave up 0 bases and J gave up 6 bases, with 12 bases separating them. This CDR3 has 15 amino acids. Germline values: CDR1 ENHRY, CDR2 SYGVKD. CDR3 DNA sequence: TGTGCCATCAGTGAGTCGGGGGGTACGGGAAACATTCAGTACTTC. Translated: CAISESGGTGNIQYF.

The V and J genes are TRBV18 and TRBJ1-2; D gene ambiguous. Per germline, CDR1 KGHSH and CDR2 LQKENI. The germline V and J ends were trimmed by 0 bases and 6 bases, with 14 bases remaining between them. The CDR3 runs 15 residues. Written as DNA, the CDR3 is TGTGCCAGCTCACCACCTTCATCAAGCGGACATGGCTACACCTTC. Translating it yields CASSPPSSSGHGYTF.

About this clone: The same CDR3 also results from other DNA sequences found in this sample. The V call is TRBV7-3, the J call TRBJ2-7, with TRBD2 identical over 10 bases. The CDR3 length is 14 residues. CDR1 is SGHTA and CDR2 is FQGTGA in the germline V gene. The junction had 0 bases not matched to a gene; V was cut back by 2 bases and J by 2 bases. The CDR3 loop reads CASSLLAGAYEQYF. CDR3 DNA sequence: TGTGCCAGCAGCTTACTAGCGGGAGCCTACGAGCAGTACTTC.

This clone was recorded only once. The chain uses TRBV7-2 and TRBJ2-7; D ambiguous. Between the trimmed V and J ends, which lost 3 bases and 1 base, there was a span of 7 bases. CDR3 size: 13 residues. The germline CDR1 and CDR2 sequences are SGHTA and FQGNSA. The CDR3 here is CASSFGFSYEQYF. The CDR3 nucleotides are TGTGCCAGCAGCTTTGGGTTTTCCTACGAGCAGTACTTC.

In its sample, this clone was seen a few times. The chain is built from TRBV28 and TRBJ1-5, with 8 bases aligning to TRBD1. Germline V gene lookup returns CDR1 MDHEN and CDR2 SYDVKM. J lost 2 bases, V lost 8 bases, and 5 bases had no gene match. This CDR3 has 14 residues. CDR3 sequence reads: CASESGGGNQPQHF. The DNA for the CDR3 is TGTGCCAGCGAATCAGGGGGCGGCAATCAGCCCCAGCATTTT. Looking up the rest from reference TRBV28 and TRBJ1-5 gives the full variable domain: DVKVTQSSRYLVKRTGEKVFLECVQDMDHENMFWYRQDPGLGLRLIYFSYDVKMKEKGDIPEGYSVSREKKERFSLILESASTNQTSMYLCASESGGGNQPQHFGDGTRLSIL.

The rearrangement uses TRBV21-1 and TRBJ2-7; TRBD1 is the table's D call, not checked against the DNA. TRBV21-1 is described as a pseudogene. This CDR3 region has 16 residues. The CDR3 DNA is TGTGCCAGCAGTATTCCAGGGCCCGCGGTTGTCTACGAGCAGTACTTC. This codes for CASSIPGPAVVYEQYF.

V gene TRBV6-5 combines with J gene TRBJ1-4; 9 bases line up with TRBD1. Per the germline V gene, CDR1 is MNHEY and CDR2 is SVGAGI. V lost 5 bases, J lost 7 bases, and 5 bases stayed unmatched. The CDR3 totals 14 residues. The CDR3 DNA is TGTGCCAGCAGTCCGGACAGGGGAAGTGAAAAACTGTTTTTT. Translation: CASSPDRGSEKLFF.

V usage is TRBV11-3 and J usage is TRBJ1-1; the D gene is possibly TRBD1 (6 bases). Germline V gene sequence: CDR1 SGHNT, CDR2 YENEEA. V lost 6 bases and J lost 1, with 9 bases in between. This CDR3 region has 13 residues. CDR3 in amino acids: CASSKGGNTEAFF. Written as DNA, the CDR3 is TGTGCCAGCAGTAAGGGGGGGAACACTGAAGCTTTCTTT. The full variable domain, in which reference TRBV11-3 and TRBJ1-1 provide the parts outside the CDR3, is EAGVVQSPRYKIIEKKQPVAFWCNPISGHNTLYWYLQNLGQGPELLIRYENEEAVDDSQLPKDRFSAERLKGVDSTLKIQPAELGDSAVYLCASSKGGNTEAFFGQGTRLTVV.

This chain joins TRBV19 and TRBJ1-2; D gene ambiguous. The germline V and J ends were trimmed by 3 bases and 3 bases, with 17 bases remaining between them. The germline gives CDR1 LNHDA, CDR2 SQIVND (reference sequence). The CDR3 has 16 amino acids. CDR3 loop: CASSINFISSHYGYTF. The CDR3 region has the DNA TGTGCCAGTAGTATCAACTTCATCTCTTCTCACTATGGCTACACCTTC.

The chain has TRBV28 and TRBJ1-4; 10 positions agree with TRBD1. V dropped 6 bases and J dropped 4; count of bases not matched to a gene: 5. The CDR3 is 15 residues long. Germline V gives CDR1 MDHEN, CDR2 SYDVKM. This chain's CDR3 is CASRTGQGDNEKLFF. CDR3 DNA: TGTGCCAGCAGGACCGGACAGGGGGATAATGAAAAACTGTTTTTT.

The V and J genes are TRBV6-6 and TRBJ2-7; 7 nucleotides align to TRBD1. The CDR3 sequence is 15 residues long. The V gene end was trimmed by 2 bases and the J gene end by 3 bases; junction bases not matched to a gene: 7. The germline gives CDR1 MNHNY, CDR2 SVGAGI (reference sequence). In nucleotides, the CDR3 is TGTGCCAGCAGTTACCGGACAGGCTCGGACTACGAGCAGTACTTC. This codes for CASSYRTGSDYEQYF.

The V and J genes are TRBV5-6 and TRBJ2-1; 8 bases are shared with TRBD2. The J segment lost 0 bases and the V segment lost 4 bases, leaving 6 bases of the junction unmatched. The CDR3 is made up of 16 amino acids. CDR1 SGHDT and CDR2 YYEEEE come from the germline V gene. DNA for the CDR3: TGTGCCAGCAGCCCGTTTAGCGGGACCTCCTACAATGAGCAGTTCTTC. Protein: CASSPFSGTSYNEQFF.

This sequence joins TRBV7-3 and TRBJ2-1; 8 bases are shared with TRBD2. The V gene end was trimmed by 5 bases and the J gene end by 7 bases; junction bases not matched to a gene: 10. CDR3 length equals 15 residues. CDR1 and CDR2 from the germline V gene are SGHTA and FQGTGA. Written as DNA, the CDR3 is TGTGCCAGCAGCGCGACCGGGACTAGGGAAAATGAGCAGTTCTTC. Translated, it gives CASSATGTRENEQFF. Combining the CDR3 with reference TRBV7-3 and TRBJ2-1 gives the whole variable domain GAGVSQTPSNKVTEKGKYVELRCDPISGHTALYWYRQSLGQGPEFLIYFQGTGAADDSGLPNDRFFAVRPEGSVSTLKIQRTERGDSAVYLCASSATGTRENEQFFGPGTRLTVL.

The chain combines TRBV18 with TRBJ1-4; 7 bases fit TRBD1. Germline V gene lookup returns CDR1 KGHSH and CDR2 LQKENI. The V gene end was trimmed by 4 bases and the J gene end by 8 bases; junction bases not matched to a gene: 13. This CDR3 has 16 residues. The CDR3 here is CASSRKEGATAEKLFF. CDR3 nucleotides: TGTGCCAGCTCACGAAAAGAGGGGGCAACGGCCGAAAAACTGTTTTTT.

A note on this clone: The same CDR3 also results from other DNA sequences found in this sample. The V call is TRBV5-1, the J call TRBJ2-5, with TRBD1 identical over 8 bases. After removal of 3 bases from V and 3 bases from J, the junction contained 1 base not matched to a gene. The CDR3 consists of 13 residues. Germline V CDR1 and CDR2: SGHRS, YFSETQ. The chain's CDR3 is CASSSGGEETQYF. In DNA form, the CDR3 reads TGCGCCAGCAGCTCAGGGGGCGAAGAGACCCAGTACTTC. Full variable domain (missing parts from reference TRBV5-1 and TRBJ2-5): KAGVTQTPRYLIKTRGQQVTLSCSPISGHRSVSWYQQTPGQGLQFLFEYFSETQRNKGNFPGRFSGRQFSNSRSEMNVSTLELGDSALYLCASSSGGEETQYFGPGTRLLVL.

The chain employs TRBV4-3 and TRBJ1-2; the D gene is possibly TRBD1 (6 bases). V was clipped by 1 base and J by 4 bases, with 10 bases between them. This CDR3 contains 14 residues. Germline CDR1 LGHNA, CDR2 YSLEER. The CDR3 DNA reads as TGCGCCAGCAGCCAAGCTGCAGGGGCCTATGGCTACACCTTC. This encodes CASSQAAGAYGYTF.

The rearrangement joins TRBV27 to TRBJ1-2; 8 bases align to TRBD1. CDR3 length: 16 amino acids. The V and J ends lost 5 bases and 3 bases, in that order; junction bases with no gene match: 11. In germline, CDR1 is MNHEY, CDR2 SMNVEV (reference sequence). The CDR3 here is CASSKAGGGTHYGYTF. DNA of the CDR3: TGTGCCAGCAGTAAAGCAGGGGGCGGAACCCACTATGGCTACACCTTC.

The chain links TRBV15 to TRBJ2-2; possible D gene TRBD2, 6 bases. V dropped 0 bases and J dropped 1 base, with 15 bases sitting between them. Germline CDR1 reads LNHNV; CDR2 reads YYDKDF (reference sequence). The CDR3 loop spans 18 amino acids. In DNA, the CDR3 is TGTGCCACCAGCAGAGATCTCCCGTGGCGGGAGAACACCGGGGAGCTGTTTTTT. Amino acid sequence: CATSRDLPWRENTGELFF. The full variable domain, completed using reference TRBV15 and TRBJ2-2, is DAMVIQNPRYQVTQFGKPVTLSCSQTLNHNVMYWYQQKSSQAPKLLFHYYDKDFNNEADTPDNFQSRRPNTSFCFLDIRSPGLGDTAMYLCATSRDLPWRENTGELFFGEGSRLTVL.

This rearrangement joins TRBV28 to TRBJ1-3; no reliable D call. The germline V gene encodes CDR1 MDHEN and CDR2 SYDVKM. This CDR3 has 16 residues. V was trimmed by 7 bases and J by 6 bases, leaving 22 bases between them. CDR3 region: CASTPVSAGIINTIYF. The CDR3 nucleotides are TGTGCCAGCACCCCTGTGTCGGCAGGAATTATAAACACCATATATTTT.